The clone carrying this T cell receptor beta chain has just a few counts. This sample stems from a study of cytomegalovirus exposure and HLA in healthy donors. About the research overall: There were 350 to 450 genotyped donors. Of these, roughly 80% fell in the genetic ancestry cluster associated with self-reported Caucasian donors.

In the PCR, 60 Vbeta and 13 Jbeta primers were used. The assay was immunoSEQ multiplex PCR, and TCRdb's table has in-frame clones only and misses some. This sample has tens of thousands of clones; roughly two thirds occur once, and the top ten carry around 10%. This TCR derives from a man aged 40-55 years in good health and CMV-seropositive. Source material: PBMCs.

CDR3 nucleotide sequence: TGTGCCATCAGTGAATCCGCGGTCCTAGAAGCTTTCTTT. Its translation is CAISESAVLEAFF. This chain links TRBV10-3 with TRBJ1-1, with D uncertain. Trimming shortened V by 3 bases and J by 8 bases, and 13 bases separated the two germline ends. Germline V gives CDR1 ENHRY, CDR2 SYGVKD. The CDR3 length is 13 residues.